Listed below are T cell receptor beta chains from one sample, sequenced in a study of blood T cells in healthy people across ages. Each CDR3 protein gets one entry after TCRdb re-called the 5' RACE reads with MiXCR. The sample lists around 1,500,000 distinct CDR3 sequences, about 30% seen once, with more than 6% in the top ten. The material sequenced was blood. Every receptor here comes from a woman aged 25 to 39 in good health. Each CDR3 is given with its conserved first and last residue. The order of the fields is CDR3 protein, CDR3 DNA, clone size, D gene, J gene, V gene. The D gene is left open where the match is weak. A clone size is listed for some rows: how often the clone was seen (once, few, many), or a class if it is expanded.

cdr3_aa: CSVDNAGNEQFF
cdr3_nt: TGCAGTGTTGACAATGCGGGCAATGAGCAGTTCTTC
clone_size: few
d_call: NA
j_call: TRBJ2-1
v_call: TRBV20-1

cdr3_aa: CSVGGVGETHYNEQFF
cdr3_nt: TGCAGCGTGGGGGGGGTTGGAGAGACCCACTACAATGAGCAGTTCTTC
clone_size: many
d_call: TRBD2
j_call: TRBJ2-1
v_call: TRBV29-1

cdr3_aa: CAGSYSSGGSKNVNNEQFF
cdr3_nt: TGTGCCGGCAGTTACTCCTCTGGCGGGAGCAAAAACGTCAACAATGAGCAGTTCTTC
clone_size: few
d_call: TRBD2
j_call: TRBJ2-1
v_call: TRBV6-2/TRBV6-3

cdr3_aa: CSAPRTSGGTEQFF
cdr3_nt: TGCAGTGCTCCGAGGACTAGCGGGGGTACTGAGCAGTTCTTC
clone_size: few
d_call: TRBD2
j_call: TRBJ2-1
v_call: TRBV20-1

cdr3_aa: CASRTRHSNQPQHF
cdr3_nt: TGTGCCAGCAGGACCCGACATAGCAATCAGCCCCAGCATTTT
clone_size: many
d_call: NA
j_call: TRBJ1-5
v_call: TRBV28

cdr3_aa: CASSYTATGARPNYGYTF
cdr3_nt: TGTGCCAGCAGTTACACCGCGACAGGAGCCCGTCCTAACTATGGCTACACCTTC
clone_size: few
d_call: NA
j_call: TRBJ1-2
v_call: TRBV6-2/TRBV6-3

cdr3_aa: CASNSGREYNEQFF
cdr3_nt: TGTGCCAGCAATAGCGGGAGGGAATACAATGAGCAGTTCTTC
clone_size: few
d_call: TRBD2
j_call: TRBJ2-1
v_call: TRBV7-2

cdr3_aa: CASSINPDTGLSYTF
cdr3_nt: TGTGCCAGCAGCATAAATCCCGACACCGGGCTAAGCTACACCTTC
clone_size: NA
d_call: NA
j_call: TRBJ1-2
v_call: TRBV9

cdr3_aa: CASSLDGRLSGSSDEQFF
cdr3_nt: TGTGCCAGCAGCTTAGATGGCCGTCTAAGCGGGAGTTCTGATGAGCAGTTCTTC
clone_size: NA
d_call: TRBD2
j_call: TRBJ2-1
v_call: TRBV7-2

cdr3_aa: CASSRSSGSGEDTQYF
cdr3_nt: TGTGCCAGCAGCCGCTCTAGCGGGAGTGGTGAAGATACGCAGTATTTT
clone_size: few
d_call: TRBD2
j_call: TRBJ2-3
v_call: TRBV7-2

cdr3_aa: CAIRAGQGHNQPQHF
cdr3_nt: TGTGCCATCAGGGCGGGACAGGGACACAATCAGCCCCAGCATTTT
clone_size: NA
d_call: TRBD1
j_call: TRBJ1-5
v_call: TRBV10-3

cdr3_aa: CASSWDRGDKLFF
cdr3_nt: TGCGCCAGCAGCTGGGACAGGGGGGACAAACTGTTTTTT
clone_size: NA
d_call: TRBD1
j_call: TRBJ1-4
v_call: TRBV5-1

cdr3_aa: CASSFPQGTDTQYF
cdr3_nt: TGTGCCAGCAGTTTCCCCCAGGGCACAGATACGCAGTATTTT
clone_size: NA
d_call: NA
j_call: TRBJ2-3
v_call: TRBV12-3/TRBV12-4

cdr3_aa: CASSSTHRGAYF
cdr3_nt: TGTGCCAGCAGCAGCACGCACAGGGGAGCGTACTTC
clone_size: NA
d_call: TRBD1
j_call: TRBJ2-7
v_call: TRBV5-5

cdr3_aa: CSADELTETQFF
cdr3_nt: TGCAGTGCTGACGAGTTGACGGAGACCCAGTTCTTC
clone_size: NA
d_call: NA
j_call: TRBJ2-1
v_call: TRBV20-1

cdr3_aa: CASSGDRNTGELFF
cdr3_nt: TGTGCCAGCAGCGGAGATCGGAACACCGGGGAGCTGTTTTTT
clone_size: NA
d_call: NA
j_call: TRBJ2-2
v_call: TRBV6-5

cdr3_aa: CASGGQNSCEQYF
cdr3_nt: TGTGCCAGCGGGGGACAGAACTCCTGCGAGCAGTACTTC
clone_size: NA
d_call: TRBD1
j_call: TRBJ2-7
v_call: TRBV6-2/TRBV6-3

cdr3_aa: CSVGERARRRTEAFF
cdr3_nt: TGCAGCGTTGGCGAGAGAGCCCGACGGCGCACTGAAGCTTTCTTT
clone_size: NA
d_call: NA
j_call: TRBJ1-1
v_call: TRBV29-1

cdr3_aa: CATSRAPSGGTGNQPQHF
cdr3_nt: TGTGCCACCAGCAGGGCCCCCTCGGGGGGCACGGGCAATCAGCCCCAGCATTTT
clone_size: NA
d_call: NA
j_call: TRBJ1-5
v_call: TRBV15

cdr3_aa: CASKLLQGEVEKLFF
cdr3_nt: TGTGCCAGCAAGCTTCTACAGGGGGAGGTTGAAAAACTGTTTTTT
clone_size: NA
d_call: TRBD1
j_call: TRBJ1-4
v_call: TRBV2

cdr3_aa: CSARDLVGKGENIQYF
cdr3_nt: TGCAGTGCTAGAGATCTGGTGGGCAAAGGGGAAAACATTCAGTACTTC
clone_size: once
d_call: NA
j_call: TRBJ2-4
v_call: TRBV20-1

cdr3_aa: CASSPEGTGNTEAFF
cdr3_nt: TGTGCCAGCAGCCCGGAGGGGACAGGGAACACTGAAGCTTTCTTT
clone_size: NA
d_call: TRBD1
j_call: TRBJ1-1
v_call: TRBV11-2

cdr3_aa: CASSPRVSDGYTF
cdr3_nt: TGTGCCAGCAGCCCCAGGGTTTCGGATGGCTACACCTTC
clone_size: few
d_call: NA
j_call: TRBJ1-2
v_call: TRBV14

cdr3_aa: CASSRDALPPYNEQFF
cdr3_nt: TGTGCCAGCAGCAGGGACGCGCTGCCCCCCTACAATGAGCAGTTCTTC
clone_size: few
d_call: NA
j_call: TRBJ2-1
v_call: TRBV5-4

cdr3_aa: CASTITGGSYGYTF
cdr3_nt: TGTGCCAGCACCATTACGGGGGGTAGCTATGGCTACACCTTC
clone_size: NA
d_call: NA
j_call: TRBJ1-2
v_call: TRBV7-9

cdr3_aa: CSARDHRGLGSGELFF
cdr3_nt: TGCAGTGCTAGAGATCACAGGGGACTTGGTTCCGGGGAGCTGTTTTTT
clone_size: few
d_call: NA
j_call: TRBJ2-2
v_call: TRBV20-1

cdr3_aa: CASSFNGGLAGSETQYF
cdr3_nt: TGCGCCAGCAGCTTTAACGGAGGACTAGCGGGTTCCGAGACCCAGTACTTC
clone_size: many
d_call: TRBD2
j_call: TRBJ2-5
v_call: TRBV5-1

cdr3_aa: CASSFPRAGNYGYTF
cdr3_nt: TGTGCCAGCAGCTTTCCCCGCGCAGGCAACTATGGCTACACCTTC
clone_size: few
d_call: NA
j_call: TRBJ1-2
v_call: TRBV7-9

cdr3_aa: CASSPGTGELQPQHF
cdr3_nt: TGTGCCAGTAGTCCCGGGACAGGGGAATTACAGCCCCAGCATTTT
clone_size: NA
d_call: TRBD1
j_call: TRBJ1-5
v_call: TRBV19

cdr3_aa: CASSQGSRTNVQFF
cdr3_nt: TGTGCCAGCAGCCAAGGGTCCAGGACCAATGTGCAGTTCTTC
clone_size: once
d_call: NA
j_call: TRBJ2-1
v_call: TRBV7-3

cdr3_aa: CAGSWGPHSPNNEQFF
cdr3_nt: TGTGCCGGCAGTTGGGGACCGCACTCGCCAAATAATGAGCAGTTCTTC
clone_size: NA
d_call: NA
j_call: TRBJ2-1
v_call: TRBV27

cdr3_aa: CASSLRESGEQYF
cdr3_nt: TGTGCCAGCAGTTTACGGGAGAGTGGCGAGCAGTACTTC
clone_size: many
d_call: NA
j_call: TRBJ2-7
v_call: TRBV12-3/TRBV12-4

cdr3_aa: CAITDRGNYGYTF
cdr3_nt: TGTGCCATAACGGACAGGGGGAACTATGGCTACACCTTC
clone_size: many
d_call: TRBD1
j_call: TRBJ1-2
v_call: TRBV10-3

cdr3_aa: CASSSGLHQEAQYF
cdr3_nt: TGTGCCAGCAGCTCTGGACTTCATCAAGAGGCCCAGTACTTC
clone_size: NA
d_call: NA
j_call: TRBJ2-5
v_call: TRBV3-1

cdr3_aa: CAGSLEVSRETQYF
cdr3_nt: TGTGCCGGCAGCTTAGAAGTCTCCCGAGAGACCCAGTACTTC
clone_size: NA
d_call: NA
j_call: TRBJ2-5
v_call: TRBV7-2

cdr3_aa: CASSEQEDTEAFF
cdr3_nt: TGCGCCAGCAGTGAGCAGGAGGACACTGAAGCTTTCTTT
clone_size: NA
d_call: NA
j_call: TRBJ1-1
v_call: TRBV10-2

cdr3_aa: CASSPNYGTGGYGYTF
cdr3_nt: TGCGCCAGCAGCCCGAACTATGGGACAGGGGGCTATGGCTACACCTTC
clone_size: NA
d_call: TRBD1
j_call: TRBJ1-2
v_call: TRBV4-1

cdr3_aa: CASSYLGGVYEQYF
cdr3_nt: TGTGCCAGCAGTTATCTGGGGGGAGTCTACGAGCAGTACTTC
clone_size: NA
d_call: NA
j_call: TRBJ2-7
v_call: TRBV2

cdr3_aa: CASSSRRPPNEQFF
cdr3_nt: TGTGCCAGCAGCTCTCGGAGGCCACCCAATGAGCAGTTCTTC
clone_size: NA
d_call: NA
j_call: TRBJ2-1
v_call: TRBV12-3/TRBV12-4

cdr3_aa: CASSSGTGTQYF
cdr3_nt: TGTGCCAGCAGCTCTGGCACAGGTACGCAGTATTTT
clone_size: NA
d_call: NA
j_call: TRBJ2-3
v_call: TRBV7-8

cdr3_aa: CSVDDYLANEQFF
cdr3_nt: TGCAGCGTTGACGACTATCTTGCGAATGAGCAGTTCTTC
clone_size: many
d_call: NA
j_call: TRBJ2-1
v_call: TRBV29-1

cdr3_aa: CSARVPGTSNYEQYF
cdr3_nt: TGCAGTGCTAGAGTGCCGGGGACTAGCAACTACGAGCAGTACTTC
clone_size: NA
d_call: TRBD2
j_call: TRBJ2-7
v_call: TRBV20-1

cdr3_aa: CASRNTAGANVLTF
cdr3_nt: TGTGCCAGCAGGAACACGGCTGGGGCCAACGTCCTGACTTTC
clone_size: few
d_call: NA
j_call: TRBJ2-6
v_call: TRBV2

cdr3_aa: CATSDLSLAGGNEQFF
cdr3_nt: TGTGCCACCAGTGATTTGAGTCTAGCGGGGGGTAATGAGCAGTTCTTC
clone_size: NA
d_call: TRBD2
j_call: TRBJ2-1
v_call: TRBV24-1

cdr3_aa: CASSLIGQVPEQFF
cdr3_nt: TGTGCCAGCAGTTTAATTGGACAGGTTCCTGAGCAGTTCTTC
clone_size: many
d_call: TRBD1
j_call: TRBJ2-1
v_call: TRBV12-3/TRBV12-4

cdr3_aa: CSARDPLRNTGELFF
cdr3_nt: TGCAGTGCTAGAGATCCCCTGCGGAACACCGGGGAGCTGTTTTTT
clone_size: NA
d_call: NA
j_call: TRBJ2-2
v_call: TRBV20-1

cdr3_aa: CASSTAGAWETQYF
cdr3_nt: TGTGCCAGCAGCACGGCGGGCGCGTGGGAGACCCAGTACTTC
clone_size: few
d_call: NA
j_call: TRBJ2-5
v_call: TRBV7-9

cdr3_aa: CASSESDGEGTQYF
cdr3_nt: TGCGCCAGCAGTGAGTCGGACGGGGAGGGGACCCAGTACTTC
clone_size: many
d_call: TRBD2
j_call: TRBJ2-5
v_call: TRBV10-2

cdr3_aa: CSANPGPKRDGYTF
cdr3_nt: TGCAGTGCAAACCCGGGACCCAAGAGGGATGGCTACACCTTC
clone_size: NA
d_call: NA
j_call: TRBJ1-2
v_call: TRBV20-1

cdr3_aa: CASSQLTSGRKEQFF
cdr3_nt: TGTGCCAGCAGCCAGCTGACTAGCGGACGCAAGGAGCAGTTCTTC
clone_size: NA
d_call: TRBD2
j_call: TRBJ2-1
v_call: TRBV14

cdr3_aa: CASSLPGTSGREKFF
cdr3_nt: TGTGCCAGCAGCTTGCCCGGGACTAGCGGGAGGGAGAAGTTCTTC
clone_size: NA
d_call: TRBD2
j_call: TRBJ2-1
v_call: TRBV7-2

cdr3_aa: CASSSGTGKNIQYF
cdr3_nt: TGTGCCAGCAGTTCCGGGACAGGAAAAAACATTCAGTACTTC
clone_size: many
d_call: TRBD1
j_call: TRBJ2-4
v_call: TRBV12-3/TRBV12-4

cdr3_aa: CASSDSGGYEQYF
cdr3_nt: TGTGCCAGCAGCGATAGCGGGGGCTACGAGCAGTACTTC
clone_size: NA
d_call: TRBD2
j_call: TRBJ2-7
v_call: TRBV7-8

cdr3_aa: CASSLNWLAGDGSYNEQFF
cdr3_nt: TGTGCCAGCAGCTTAAACTGGTTAGCGGGGGACGGCTCCTACAATGAGCAGTTCTTC
clone_size: NA
d_call: TRBD2
j_call: TRBJ2-1
v_call: TRBV7-2

cdr3_aa: CSARRDAQETQYF
cdr3_nt: TGCAGTGCTAGAAGGGACGCGCAAGAGACCCAGTACTTC
clone_size: few
d_call: NA
j_call: TRBJ2-5
v_call: TRBV20-1

cdr3_aa: CSVGGLQLYEQYF
cdr3_nt: TGCAGCGTCGGGGGATTACAGCTCTACGAGCAGTACTTC
clone_size: many
d_call: NA
j_call: TRBJ2-7
v_call: TRBV29-1

cdr3_aa: CASSYGKREIDEQFF
cdr3_nt: TGTGCCAGCAGTTACGGCAAGCGGGAGATCGATGAGCAGTTCTTC
clone_size: few
d_call: TRBD2
j_call: TRBJ2-1
v_call: TRBV6-2/TRBV6-3